This T cell receptor beta chain was captured by sequencing in a study of blood T cell repertoires in COVID-19. Overall study context: PBMCs, B-cell-depleted T cells, or T cells provided the cDNA or gDNA that made up the material.

Profiled with immunoSEQ multiplex PCR; TCRdb holds only in-frame clones, not every one. The data hold under 250,000 clones, with more than 65% observed a single time. Germline V CDR1 and CDR2: SGHDT, YYEEEE. The CDR3 is 15 amino acids. V shed 1 base and J 2 bases; nucleotides not matched to a gene: 3. This receptor was identified in a woman aged 60-70 years with acute or convalescent COVID-19. Sequenced material: peripheral blood. The chain recombines TRBV5-6 with TRBJ1-1; TRBD1 matches 9 bases. The CDR3 DNA sequence: TGTGCCAGCAGCTTGCAACAGGGGGCTAACACTGAAGCTTTCTTT. Its protein product is CASSLQQGANTEAFF.